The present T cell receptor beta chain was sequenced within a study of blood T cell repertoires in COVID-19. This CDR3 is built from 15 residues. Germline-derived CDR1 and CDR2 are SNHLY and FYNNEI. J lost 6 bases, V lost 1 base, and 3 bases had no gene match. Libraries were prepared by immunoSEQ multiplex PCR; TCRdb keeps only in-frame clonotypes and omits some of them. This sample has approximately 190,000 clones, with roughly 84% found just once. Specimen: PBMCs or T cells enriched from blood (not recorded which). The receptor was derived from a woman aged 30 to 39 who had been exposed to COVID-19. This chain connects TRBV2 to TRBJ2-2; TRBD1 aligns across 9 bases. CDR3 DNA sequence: TGTGCCAGCAGTGAAGTACAGGGGGCGGCCGGGGAGCTGTTTTTT. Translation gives CASSEVQGAAGELFF.